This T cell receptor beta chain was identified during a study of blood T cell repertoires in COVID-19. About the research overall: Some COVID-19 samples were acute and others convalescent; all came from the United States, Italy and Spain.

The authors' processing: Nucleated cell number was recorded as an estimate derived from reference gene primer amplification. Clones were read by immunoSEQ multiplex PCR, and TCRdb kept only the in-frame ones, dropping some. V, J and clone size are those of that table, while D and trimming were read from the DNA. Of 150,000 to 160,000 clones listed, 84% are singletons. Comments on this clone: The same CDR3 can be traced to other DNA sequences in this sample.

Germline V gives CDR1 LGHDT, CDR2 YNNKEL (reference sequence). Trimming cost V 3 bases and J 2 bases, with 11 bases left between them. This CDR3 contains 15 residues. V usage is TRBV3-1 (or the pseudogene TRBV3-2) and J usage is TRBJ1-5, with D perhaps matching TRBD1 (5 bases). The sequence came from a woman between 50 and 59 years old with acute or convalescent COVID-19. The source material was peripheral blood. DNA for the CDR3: TGTGCCAGCAGCCAGGCAGGGCAGGGCAATCAGCCCCAGCATTTT. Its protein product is CASSQAGQGNQPQHF.